This TCR beta chain was sequenced for a study of blood T cells in healthy people across ages. Findings and limits, study-wide: It was the long-lived donors that had more naive CD4+ cells and higher diversity than aged donors.

For the second PCR, which ran for about 7 to 11 cycles, a sample-barcoded 5' primer and a J-beta primer mix were used. TCRdb recomputed calls from the 5' RACE reads with MiXCR, one row per CDR3 protein. The sample shows 550,000 to 800,000 distinct CDR3 sequences, approximately 21% of them seen only once. This clonotype was observed a handful of times. Its matching antigen is unknown. This CDR3 has 16 residues. The junction had 6 bases not matched to a gene; V was cut back by 0 bases and J by 4 bases. Per germline, CDR1 SGHRS and CDR2 YFSETQ. The clonotype was recovered from a man in his sixties or seventies in good health. The gene calls are TRBV5-1 and TRBJ2-1; 8 bases match TRBD2. Sequenced: blood. CDR3 region: CASSLGVAGPYNEQFF. CDR3 sequence (DNA): TGCGCCAGCAGCTTGGGGGTAGCGGGACCTTACAATGAGCAGTTCTTC.